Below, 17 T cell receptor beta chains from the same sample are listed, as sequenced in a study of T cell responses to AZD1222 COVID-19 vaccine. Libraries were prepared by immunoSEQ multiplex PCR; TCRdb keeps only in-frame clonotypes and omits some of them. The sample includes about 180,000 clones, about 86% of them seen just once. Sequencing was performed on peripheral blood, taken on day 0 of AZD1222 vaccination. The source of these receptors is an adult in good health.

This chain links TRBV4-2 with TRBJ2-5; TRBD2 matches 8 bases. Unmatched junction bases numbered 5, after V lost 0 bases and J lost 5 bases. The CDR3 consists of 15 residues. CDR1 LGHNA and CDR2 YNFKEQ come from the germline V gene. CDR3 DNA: TGTGCCAGCAGCCAAGAAGCGGGGGAGGGGGAGACCCAGTACTTC. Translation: CASSQEAGEGETQYF.

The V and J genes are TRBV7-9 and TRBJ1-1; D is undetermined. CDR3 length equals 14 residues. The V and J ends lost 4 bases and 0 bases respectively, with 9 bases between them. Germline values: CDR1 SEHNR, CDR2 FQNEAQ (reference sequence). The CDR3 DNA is TGTGCCAGCAGCTCGACACTGATGAACACTGAAGCTTTCTTT. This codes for CASSSTLMNTEAFF.

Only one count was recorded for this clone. The CDR3 is CASGGTGGSGELFF. In DNA form, the CDR3 reads TGTGCCTCTGGGGGGACAGGGGGTTCCGGGGAGCTGTTTTTT. The chain recombines TRBV2 with TRBJ2-2, with 11 bases identical to TRBD1. The junction had 8 bases not matched to a gene; V was cut back by 11 bases and J by 6 bases. The germline CDR1 and CDR2 sequences are SNHLY and FYNNEI. This CDR3 comprises 14 residues.

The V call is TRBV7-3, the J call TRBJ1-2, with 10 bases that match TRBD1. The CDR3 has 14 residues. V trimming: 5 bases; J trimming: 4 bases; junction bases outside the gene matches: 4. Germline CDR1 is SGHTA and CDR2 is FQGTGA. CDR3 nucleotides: TGTGCCAGCAGCCCGGACAGGGGGGGCTATGGCTACACCTTC. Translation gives CASSPDRGGYGYTF.

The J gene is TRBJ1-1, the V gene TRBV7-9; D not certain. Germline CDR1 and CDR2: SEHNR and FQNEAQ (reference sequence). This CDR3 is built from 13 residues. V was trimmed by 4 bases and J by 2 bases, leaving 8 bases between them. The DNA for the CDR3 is TGTGCCAGCAGCTCTCCAGGTAACACTGAAGCTTTCTTT. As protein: CASSSPGNTEAFF.

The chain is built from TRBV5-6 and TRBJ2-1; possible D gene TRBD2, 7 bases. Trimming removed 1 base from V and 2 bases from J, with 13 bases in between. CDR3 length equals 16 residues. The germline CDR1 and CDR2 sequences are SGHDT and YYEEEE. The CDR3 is CASSLSGGPTYNEQFF. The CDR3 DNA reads TGTGCCAGCAGCTTGTCCGGGGGGCCAACCTACAATGAGCAGTTCTTC.

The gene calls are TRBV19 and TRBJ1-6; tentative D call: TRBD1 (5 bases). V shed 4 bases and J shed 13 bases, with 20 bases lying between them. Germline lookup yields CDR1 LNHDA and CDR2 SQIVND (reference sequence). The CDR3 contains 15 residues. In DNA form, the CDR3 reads TGTGCCAGTAGTACCCAGTCCCAGGGAATTTCTCCCCTCCACTTT. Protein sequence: CASSTQSQGISPLHF.

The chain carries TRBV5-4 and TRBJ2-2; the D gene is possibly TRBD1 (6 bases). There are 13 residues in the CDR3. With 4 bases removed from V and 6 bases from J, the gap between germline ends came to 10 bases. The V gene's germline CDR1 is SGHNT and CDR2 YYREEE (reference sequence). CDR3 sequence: CASSTEGAGELFF. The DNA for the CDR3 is TGTGCCAGCAGCACAGAGGGGGCCGGGGAGCTGTTTTTT.

The CDR3 reads CASSQWRGPADTQYF. The CDR3 region has the DNA TGCGCCAGCAGCCAATGGCGGGGACCGGCAGATACGCAGTATTTT. This chain uses TRBV4-3 with TRBJ2-3; weak D call: TRBD2 (6 bases). In germline, CDR1 is LGHNA, CDR2 YSLEER. This CDR3 region has 15 residues. With 2 bases removed from V and 4 bases from J, the gap between germline ends came to 13 bases.

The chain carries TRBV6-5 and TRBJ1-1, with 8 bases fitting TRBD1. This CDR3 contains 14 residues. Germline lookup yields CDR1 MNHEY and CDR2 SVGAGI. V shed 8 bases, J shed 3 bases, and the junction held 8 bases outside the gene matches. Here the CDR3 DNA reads TGTGCCAGCGTCCCGTCAGGGGGCCACACTGAAGCTTTCTTT. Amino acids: CASVPSGGHTEAFF.

CDR3 sequence (DNA): TGTGCCAGCTCACCACAGGGGGCCCAGCTAGTAGTAGAAGCTTTCTTT. This gives the protein CASSPQGAQLVVEAFF. V usage is TRBV18 and J usage is TRBJ1-1, with 7 bases matching TRBD1. The CDR3 runs to 16 residues. CDR1 is KGHSH, CDR2 LQKENI, per germline. V trimming: 1 base; J trimming: 8 bases; junction bases outside the gene matches: 13. Together with reference TRBV18 and TRBJ1-1, the CDR3 gives the full variable domain: NAGVMQNPRHLVRRRGQEARLRCSPMKGHSHVYWYRQLPEEGLKFMVYLQKENIIDESGMPKERFSAEFPKEGPSILRIQQVVRGDSAAYFCASSPQGAQLVVEAFFGQGTRLTVV.

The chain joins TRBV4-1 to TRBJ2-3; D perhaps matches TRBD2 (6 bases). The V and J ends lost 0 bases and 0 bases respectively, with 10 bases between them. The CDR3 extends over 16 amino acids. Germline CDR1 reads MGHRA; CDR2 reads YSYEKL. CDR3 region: CASSQDRGGSTDTQYF. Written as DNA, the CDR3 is TGCGCCAGCAGCCAAGATCGGGGAGGCAGCACAGATACGCAGTATTTT.

CDR3 sequence: CATSRGRDRRYNEQFF. CDR3 bases: TGTGCCACCAGCAGAGGCCGGGACAGGCGATACAATGAGCAGTTCTTC. J is TRBJ2-1 and V is TRBV15, with 8 nucleotides matching TRBD1. The CDR3 loop spans 16 amino acids. Germline V gives CDR1 LNHNV, CDR2 YYDKDF (reference sequence). The J segment lost 4 bases and the V segment lost 1 base, leaving 6 bases of the junction unmatched.

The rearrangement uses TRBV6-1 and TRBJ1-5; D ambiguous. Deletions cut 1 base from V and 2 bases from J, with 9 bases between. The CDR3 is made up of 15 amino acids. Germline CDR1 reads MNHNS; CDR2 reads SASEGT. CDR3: CASSEEEGGNQPQHF. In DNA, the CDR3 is TGTGCCAGCAGTGAAGAGGAGGGAGGCAATCAGCCCCAGCATTTT.

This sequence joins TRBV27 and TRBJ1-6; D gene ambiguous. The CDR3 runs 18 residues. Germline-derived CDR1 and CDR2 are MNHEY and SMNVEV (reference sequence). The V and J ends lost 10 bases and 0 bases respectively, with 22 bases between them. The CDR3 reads CATYSIPRPSSYNSPLHF. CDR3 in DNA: TGTGCCACCTATTCGATCCCGCGACCGAGCTCCTATAATTCACCCCTCCACTTT.

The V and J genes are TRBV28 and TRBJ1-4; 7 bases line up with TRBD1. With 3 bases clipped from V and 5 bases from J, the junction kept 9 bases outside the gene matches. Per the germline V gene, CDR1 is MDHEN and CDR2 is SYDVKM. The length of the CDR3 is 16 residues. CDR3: CASSFMGTVPNEKLFF. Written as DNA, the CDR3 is TGTGCCAGCAGTTTTATGGGGACAGTACCAAATGAAAAACTGTTTTTT.

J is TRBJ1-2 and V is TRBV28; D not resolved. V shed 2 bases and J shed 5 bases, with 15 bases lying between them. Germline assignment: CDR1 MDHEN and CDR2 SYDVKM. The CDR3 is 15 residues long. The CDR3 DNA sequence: TGTGCCAGCAGTTTAGAGCCCGTGGGCGGTTATGGCTACACCTTC. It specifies CASSLEPVGGYGYTF.